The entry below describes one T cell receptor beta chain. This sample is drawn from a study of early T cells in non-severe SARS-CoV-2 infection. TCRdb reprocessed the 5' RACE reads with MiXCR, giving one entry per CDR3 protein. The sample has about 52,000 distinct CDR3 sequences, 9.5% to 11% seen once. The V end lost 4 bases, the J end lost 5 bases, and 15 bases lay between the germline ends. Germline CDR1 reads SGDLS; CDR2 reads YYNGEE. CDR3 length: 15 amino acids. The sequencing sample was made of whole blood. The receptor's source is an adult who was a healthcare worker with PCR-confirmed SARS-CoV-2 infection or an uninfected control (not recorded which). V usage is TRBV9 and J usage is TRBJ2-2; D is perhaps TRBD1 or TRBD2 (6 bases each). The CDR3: CASSPREGGTGELFF. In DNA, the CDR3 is TGTGCCAGCAGCCCCCGAGAGGGGGGTACCGGGGAGCTGTTTTTT.